These T cell receptor beta chains were read from a single sample in a study of cytomegalovirus exposure and HLA in healthy donors. Here immunoSEQ multiplex PCR was the method, and the copy in TCRdb shows in-frame clones only, minus some. The sample includes under 250,000 clones, around 81% seen only once; the top ten take more than 8.5%. The sample was PBMCs. The receptors shown here come from a woman aged 45-65 years in good health and CMV-seropositive. The CDR3 runs from the conserved cysteine through the conserved F or W. The D gene is left open where the match is weak. Not all rows give a size; the values are once, few, many and, for expanded clones, a class.

cdr3_nt cdr3_aa v_call clone_size j_call d_call
TGTGCCAGCAGCTTGGGACAGGGGAATAATTCACCCCTCCACTTT CASSLGQGNNSPLHF TRBV5-4 . TRBJ1-6 TRBD1
TGTGCCAGCAGCTATTCAGGGAACTATGGCTACACCTTC CASSYSGNYGYTF TRBV5-4 . TRBJ1-2 .
TGCGCCAGCAGTCCGGGGGACTCTGGAAACACCATATATTTT CASSPGDSGNTIYF TRBV10-2 once TRBJ1-3 .
TGCGCCAGCAGCTTGGCCGTAAGGGGGTTTGGGGCCAACGTCCTGACTTTC CASSLAVRGFGANVLTF TRBV5-1 . TRBJ2-6 .
TGTGCCAGCCTTAGCGGGGCCAACACAGATACGCAGTATTTT CASLSGANTDTQYF TRBV28 few TRBJ2-3 TRBD2
TGTGCCAGCAGCTTAGCAACAGGGCTAGTTAACTATGGCTACACCTTC CASSLATGLVNYGYTF TRBV5-5 . TRBJ1-2 .
TGTGCCAGCAGCGACAGGGCTCGGGGTTTTGGGGCCAACGTCCTGACTTTC CASSDRARGFGANVLTF TRBV7-3 . TRBJ2-6 TRBD1
TGTGCCAGCAACCGGGACAGGGCTTCCAAATCACCCCTCCACTTT CASNRDRASKSPLHF TRBV2 . TRBJ1-6 TRBD1
TGTGCCAGCAGGCCTCCGGGGGGCACTGAAGCTTTCTTT CASRPPGGTEAFF TRBV6-5 . TRBJ1-1 .
TGCGCCAGCAGTCTGACAAGGGGCTATGGCTACACCTTC CASSLTRGYGYTF TRBV5-1 . TRBJ1-2 .
TGTGCCAGTGGGCGTCCCAGGGCCCAGCATTTT CASGRPRAQHF TRBV19 . TRBJ1-5 .
TGTGCCAGCAGCTTACGAAGACAGGGAAGAACTGAAGCTTTCTTT CASSLRRQGRTEAFF TRBV7-2 . TRBJ1-1 TRBD1
TGTGCCTGGAGTCAGCCAGGGCGCCGCTTCTATGGCTACACCTTC CAWSQPGRRFYGYTF TRBV30 few TRBJ1-2 .
TGTGCCAGCTCAAACAGGGGGTACGGAGGCGAAAACACCATATATTTT CASSNRGYGGENTIYF TRBV18 . TRBJ1-3 TRBD1
TGTGCCAGCAGCTTAGGGAGCTCCTACGAGCAGTACTTC CASSLGSSYEQYF TRBV5-4 once TRBJ2-7 .
TGTGCCAGCAGCCCAGGGGGGACCGTCTACGAGCAGTACTTC CASSPGGTVYEQYF TRBV7-2 . TRBJ2-7 .
TGTGCCATCAGTGTTGTCCAGGGAACTTCACCCCTCCACTTT CAISVVQGTSPLHF TRBV10-3 few TRBJ1-6 .
TGTGCCACCAGTAAGCGGGGACAGGGGAATTACGAGCAGTACTTC CATSKRGQGNYEQYF TRBV15 . TRBJ2-7 TRBD1
TGTGCCAGCAGCTTAGATGCGGGGTCCAACTCCTACGAGCAGTACTTC CASSLDAGSNSYEQYF TRBV11-2 . TRBJ2-7 .
TGTGCCAGCAGCTTGCGCCGGGACACCTATGGCTACACCTTC CASSLRRDTYGYTF TRBV7-2 . TRBJ1-2 .
TGTGCCAGCAGCGCATCCCGGACTAGCGGGGGGTCCGGGGAGCTGTTTTTT CASSASRTSGGSGELFF TRBV9 . TRBJ2-2 TRBD2
TGCGCCAGCAGCCAAACCCGGGACAGGAATTCACCCCTCCACTTT CASSQTRDRNSPLHF TRBV4-1 . TRBJ1-6 TRBD1
TGCAGCTCCGAACAGGGGGGGAGCACAGATACGCAGTATTTT CSSEQGGSTDTQYF TRBV29-1 . TRBJ2-3 .
TGTGCCAGTTCACGACTCAGGGGACCCTATGGCTACACCTTC CASSRLRGPYGYTF TRBV27 . TRBJ1-2 .
TGTGCCAGCAGCGCAGTACAGGGCGTAACTGAAGCTTTCTTT CASSAVQGVTEAFF TRBV7-6 . TRBJ1-1 .
TGTGCCAGCAGCCGGGGACAGTATAGCAATCAGCCCCAGCATTTT CASSRGQYSNQPQHF TRBV5-6 . TRBJ1-5 TRBD1
TGCGCCAGCAGCCCTACTGCCCCGAGAACAGGGGACACCGGGGAGCTGTTTTTT CASSPTAPRTGDTGELFF TRBV5-1 . TRBJ2-2 TRBD1
TGTGCCAGTACCCCTCAGGGTTTACGGGAGCAGTTCTTC CASTPQGLREQFF TRBV19 . TRBJ2-1 .
TGTGCCAGCAGTTACTTAACGGGAGGAAATGAAAAACTGTTTTTT CASSYLTGGNEKLFF TRBV6-5 . TRBJ1-4 .
TGTGCCAGCAGCCAAGGGACAGGGGCAGATACGCAGTATTTT CASSQGTGADTQYF TRBV14 . TRBJ2-3 TRBD1
TGTGCCAGCGGGAGGGGGGGCAATCAGCCCCAGCATTTT CASGRGGNQPQHF TRBV6-1 . TRBJ1-5 .
TGCGCCAGCAGCCAAACAACAGGGTCAGGTGGAAACACCATATATTTT CASSQTTGSGGNTIYF TRBV4-1 . TRBJ1-3 .
TGTAGTGTCGCAGGGTGGGCTGAAGCTTTCTTT CSVAGWAEAFF TRBV20-1 . TRBJ1-1 .
TGTGCCAGCAGTTGGGTAGGGACAGGGGGCGCCGAACGATTAGATACGCAGTATTTT CASSWVGTGGAERLDTQYF TRBV7-2 . TRBJ2-3 TRBD1
TGTGCCAGCAGTTCACCAGGGGGCGTAGGGGAGACCCAGTACTTC CASSSPGGVGETQYF TRBV28 . TRBJ2-5 TRBD1
TGTGCCAGCAGCGGGCGGGGAGGGGCGGCCGGGGAGCTGTTTTTT CASSGRGGAAGELFF TRBV11-2 . TRBJ2-2 TRBD2
TGTGCCAGCAGTCCCAGGGTGAACACCGGGGAGCTGTTTTTT CASSPRVNTGELFF TRBV2 . TRBJ2-2 .
TGTGCCAGCAGCGAGTGGACACTGAACACCGGGGAGCTGTTTTTT CASSEWTLNTGELFF TRBV9 . TRBJ2-2 .
TGTGCCAGCAGTCCCTCACTAGGACTAGCGGGGGAAAAGCAGTACTTC CASSPSLGLAGEKQYF TRBV28 . TRBJ2-7 TRBD2
TGTGCCAGCAGCTTACAGGGGATCGGGGAGCTGTTTTTT CASSLQGIGELFF TRBV7-2 . TRBJ2-2 .
TGCAGCGGGATGACAGGGGCCGACACTGAAGCTTTCTTT CSGMTGADTEAFF TRBV29-1 . TRBJ1-1 TRBD1
TGTGCCATCAGTGAGGGACTAGCGGGGAAAGATGAGCAGTTCTTC CAISEGLAGKDEQFF TRBV10-3 . TRBJ2-1 TRBD2
TGTGCCAGCAGCACCTGGAGCTCAGATACGCAGTATTTT CASSTWSSDTQYF TRBV7-2 . TRBJ2-3 .
TGTGCCAGTAGTGCTTCCTACAGGGGGCTCTACGAGCAGTACTTC CASSASYRGLYEQYF TRBV19 . TRBJ2-7 TRBD1